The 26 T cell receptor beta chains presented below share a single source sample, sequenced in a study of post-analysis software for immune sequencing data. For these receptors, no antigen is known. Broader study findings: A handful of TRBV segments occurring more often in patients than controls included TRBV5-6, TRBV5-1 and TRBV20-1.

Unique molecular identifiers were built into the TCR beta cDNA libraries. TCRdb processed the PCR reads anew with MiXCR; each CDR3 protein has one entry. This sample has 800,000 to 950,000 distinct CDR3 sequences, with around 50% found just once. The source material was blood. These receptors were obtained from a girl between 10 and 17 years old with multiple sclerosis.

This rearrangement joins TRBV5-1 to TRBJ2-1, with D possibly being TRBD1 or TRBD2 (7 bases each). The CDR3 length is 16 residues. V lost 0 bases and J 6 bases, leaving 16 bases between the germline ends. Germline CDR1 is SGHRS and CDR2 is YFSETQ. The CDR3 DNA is TGCGCCAGCAGCTTGGACCAAGGGGGCGGGGGCAATGAGCAGTTCTTC. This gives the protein CASSLDQGGGGNEQFF.

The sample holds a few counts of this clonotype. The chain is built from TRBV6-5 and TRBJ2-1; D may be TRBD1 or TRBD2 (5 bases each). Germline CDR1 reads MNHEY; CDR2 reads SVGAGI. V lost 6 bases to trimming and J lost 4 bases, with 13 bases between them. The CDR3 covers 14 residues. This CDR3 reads CASSPRDGYNEQFF. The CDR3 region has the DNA TGTGCCAGCAGCCCTAGGGACGGATACAATGAGCAGTTCTTC.

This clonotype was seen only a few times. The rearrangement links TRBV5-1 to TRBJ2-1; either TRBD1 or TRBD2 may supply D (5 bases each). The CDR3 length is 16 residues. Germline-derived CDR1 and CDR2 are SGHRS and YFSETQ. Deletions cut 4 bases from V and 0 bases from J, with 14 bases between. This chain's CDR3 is CASSDPGQSSYNEQFF. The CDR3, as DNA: TGCGCCAGCAGCGACCCGGGGCAGAGCTCCTACAATGAGCAGTTCTTC.

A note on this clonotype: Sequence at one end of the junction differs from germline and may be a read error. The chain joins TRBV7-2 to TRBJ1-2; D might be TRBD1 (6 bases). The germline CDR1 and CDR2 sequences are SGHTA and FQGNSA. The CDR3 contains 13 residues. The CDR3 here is CASNLWTVYGYTF. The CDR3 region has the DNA TGTGCCAGCAACTTATGGACAGTCTATGGCTACACCTTC.

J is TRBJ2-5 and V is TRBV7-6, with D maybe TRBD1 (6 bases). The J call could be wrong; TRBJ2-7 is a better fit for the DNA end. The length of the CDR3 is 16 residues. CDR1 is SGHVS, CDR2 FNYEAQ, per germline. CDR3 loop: CASSQRSGDPAYEQYF. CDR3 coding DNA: TGTGCCAGCAGCCAAAGGTCAGGGGACCCCGCCTACGAGCAGTACTTC.

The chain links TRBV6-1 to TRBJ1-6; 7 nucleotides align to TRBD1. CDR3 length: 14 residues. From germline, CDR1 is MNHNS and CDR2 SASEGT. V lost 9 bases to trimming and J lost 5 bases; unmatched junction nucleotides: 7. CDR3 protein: CASRRDRNNSPLHF. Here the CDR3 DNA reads TGTGCCAGTAGACGGGACAGAAATAATTCACCCCTCCACTTT.

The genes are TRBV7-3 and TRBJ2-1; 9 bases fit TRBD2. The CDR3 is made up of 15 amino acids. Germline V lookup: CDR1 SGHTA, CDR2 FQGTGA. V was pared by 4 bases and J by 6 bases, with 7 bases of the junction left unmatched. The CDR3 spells CASSSLAGAPNEQFF. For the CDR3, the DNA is TGTGCCAGCAGCTCGTTAGCGGGGGCCCCCAATGAGCAGTTCTTC.

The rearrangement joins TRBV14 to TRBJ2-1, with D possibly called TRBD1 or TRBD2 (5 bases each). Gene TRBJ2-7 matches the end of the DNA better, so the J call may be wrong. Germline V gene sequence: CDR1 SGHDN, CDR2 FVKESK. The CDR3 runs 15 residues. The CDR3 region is CASSQALTDYNEQYF. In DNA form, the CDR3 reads TGTGCCAGCAGCCAAGCTTTGACAGACTACAATGAGCAGTACTTC.

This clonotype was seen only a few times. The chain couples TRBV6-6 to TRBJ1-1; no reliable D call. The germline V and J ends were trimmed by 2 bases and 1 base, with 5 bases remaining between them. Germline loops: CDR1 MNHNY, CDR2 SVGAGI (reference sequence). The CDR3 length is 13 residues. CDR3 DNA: TGTGCCAGCAGTTACCTCCAGAACACTGAAGCTTTCTTT. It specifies CASSYLQNTEAFF.

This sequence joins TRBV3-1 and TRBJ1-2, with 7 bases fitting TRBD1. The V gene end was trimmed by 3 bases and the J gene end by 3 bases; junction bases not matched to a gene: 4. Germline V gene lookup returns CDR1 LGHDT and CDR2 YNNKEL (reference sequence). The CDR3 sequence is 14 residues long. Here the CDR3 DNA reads TGTGCCAGCAGCCATAACAGGGGCGACTATGGCTACACCTTC. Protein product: CASSHNRGDYGYTF.

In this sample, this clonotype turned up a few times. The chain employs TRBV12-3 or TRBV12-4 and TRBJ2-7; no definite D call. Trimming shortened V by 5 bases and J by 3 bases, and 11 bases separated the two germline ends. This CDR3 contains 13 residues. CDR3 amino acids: CASSVSSGYEQYF. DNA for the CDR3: TGTGCCAGCAGTGTGTCGAGTGGCTACGAGCAGTACTTC.

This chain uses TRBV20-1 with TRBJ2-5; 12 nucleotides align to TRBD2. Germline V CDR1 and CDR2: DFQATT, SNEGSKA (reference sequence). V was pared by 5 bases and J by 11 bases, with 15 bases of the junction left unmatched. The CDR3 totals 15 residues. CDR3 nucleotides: TGCAGTGCTGGAGCCGGGACTAGCGGGTTCCGGGAGCAGTACTTC. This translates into CSAGAGTSGFREQYF.

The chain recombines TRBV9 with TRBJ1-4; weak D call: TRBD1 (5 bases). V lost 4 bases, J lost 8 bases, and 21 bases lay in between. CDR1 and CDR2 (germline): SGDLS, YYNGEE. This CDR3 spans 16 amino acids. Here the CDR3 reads CASSSGPYSMREKLFF. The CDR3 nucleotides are TGTGCCAGCAGCTCGGGACCCTACTCTATGAGGGAAAAACTGTTTTTT.

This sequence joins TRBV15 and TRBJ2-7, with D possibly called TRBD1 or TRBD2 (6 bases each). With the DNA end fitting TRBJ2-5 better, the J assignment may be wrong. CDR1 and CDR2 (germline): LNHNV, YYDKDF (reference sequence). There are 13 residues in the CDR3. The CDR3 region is CATRGGVEETQYF. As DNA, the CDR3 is TGTGCCACCAGGGGGGGCGTAGAAGAGACCCAGTACTTC.

The CDR3 DNA is TGTGCCAGCAGTGCGGTCCCCAAAGGCTACGAGCAGTACTTC. This gives the protein CASSAVPKGYEQYF. The chain combines TRBV12-3 or TRBV12-4 with TRBJ2-7; D is ambiguous. The CDR3 spans 14 residues. Trimming stripped 5 bases from V and 3 bases from J, with 14 bases between.

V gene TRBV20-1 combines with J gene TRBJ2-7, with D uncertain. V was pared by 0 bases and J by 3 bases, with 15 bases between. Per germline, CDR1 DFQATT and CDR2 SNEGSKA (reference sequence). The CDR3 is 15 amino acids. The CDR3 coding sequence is TGCAGTGCTAGAGATTATCTGGGGAATCTCTACGAGCAGTACTTC. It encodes CSARDYLGNLYEQYF.

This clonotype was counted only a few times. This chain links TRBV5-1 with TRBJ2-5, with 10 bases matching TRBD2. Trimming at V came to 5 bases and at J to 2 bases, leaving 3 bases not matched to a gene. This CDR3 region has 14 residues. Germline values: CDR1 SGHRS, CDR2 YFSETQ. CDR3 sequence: CASRSGRGQETQYF. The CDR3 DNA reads TGCGCCAGCAGAAGCGGGAGGGGACAAGAGACCCAGTACTTC. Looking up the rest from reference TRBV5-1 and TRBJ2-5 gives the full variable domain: KAGVTQTPRYLIKTRGQQVTLSCSPISGHRSVSWYQQTPGQGLQFLFEYFSETQRNKGNFPGRFSGRQFSNSRSEMNVSTLELGDSALYLCASRSGRGQETQYFGPGTRLLVL.

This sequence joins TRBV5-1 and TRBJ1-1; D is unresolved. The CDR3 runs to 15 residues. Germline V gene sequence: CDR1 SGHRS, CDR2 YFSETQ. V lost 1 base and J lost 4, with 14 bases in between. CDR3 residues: CASSLRTGSSTEAFF. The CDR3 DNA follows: TGCGCCAGCAGCTTGCGCACGGGGTCCAGCACTGAAGCTTTCTTT. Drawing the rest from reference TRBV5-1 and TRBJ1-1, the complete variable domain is KAGVTQTPRYLIKTRGQQVTLSCSPISGHRSVSWYQQTPGQGLQFLFEYFSETQRNKGNFPGRFSGRQFSNSRSEMNVSTLELGDSALYLCASSLRTGSSTEAFFGQGTRLTVV.

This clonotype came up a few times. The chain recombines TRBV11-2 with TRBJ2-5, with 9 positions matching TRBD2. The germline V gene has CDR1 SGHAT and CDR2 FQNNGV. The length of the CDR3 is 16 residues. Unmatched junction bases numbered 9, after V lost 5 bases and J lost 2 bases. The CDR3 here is CASSSMTTSGQETQYF. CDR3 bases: TGTGCCAGCAGCAGCATGACAACTAGCGGGCAAGAGACCCAGTACTTC.

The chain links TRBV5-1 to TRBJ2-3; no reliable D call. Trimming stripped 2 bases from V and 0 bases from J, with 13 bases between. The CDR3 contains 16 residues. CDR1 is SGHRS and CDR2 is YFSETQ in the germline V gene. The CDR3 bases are TGCGCCAGCAGCTTAGACGACATATACAGCACAGATACGCAGTATTTT. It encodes CASSLDDIYSTDTQYF.

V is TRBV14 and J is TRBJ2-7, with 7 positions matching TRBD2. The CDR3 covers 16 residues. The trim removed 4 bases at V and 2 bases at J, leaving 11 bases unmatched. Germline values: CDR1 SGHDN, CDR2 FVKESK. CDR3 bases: TGTGCCAGCAGCCCCGGACTAGTGCACGAAACCTACGAGCAGTACTTC. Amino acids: CASSPGLVHETYEQYF.

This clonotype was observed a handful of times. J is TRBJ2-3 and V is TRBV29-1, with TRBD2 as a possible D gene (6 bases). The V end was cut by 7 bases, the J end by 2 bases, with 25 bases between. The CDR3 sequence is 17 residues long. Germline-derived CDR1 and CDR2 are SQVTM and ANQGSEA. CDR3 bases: TGCAGCGCCGCTTCCAGGCTAGCGCAAGTCCCCACAGATACGCAGTATTTT. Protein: CSAASRLAQVPTDTQYF.

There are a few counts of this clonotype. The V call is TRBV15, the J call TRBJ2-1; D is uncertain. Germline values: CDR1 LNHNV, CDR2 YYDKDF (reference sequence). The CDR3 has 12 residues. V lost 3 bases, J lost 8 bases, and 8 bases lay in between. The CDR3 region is CATSRTRDEQFF. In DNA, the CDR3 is TGTGCCACCAGCAGGACTCGGGATGAGCAGTTCTTC.

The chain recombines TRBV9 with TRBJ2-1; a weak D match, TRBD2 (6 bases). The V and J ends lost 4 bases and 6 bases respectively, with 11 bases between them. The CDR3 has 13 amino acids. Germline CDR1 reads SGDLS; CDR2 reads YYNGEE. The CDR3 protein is CASSSTSTNEQFF. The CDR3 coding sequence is TGTGCCAGCAGCTCAACTAGCACCAATGAGCAGTTCTTC.

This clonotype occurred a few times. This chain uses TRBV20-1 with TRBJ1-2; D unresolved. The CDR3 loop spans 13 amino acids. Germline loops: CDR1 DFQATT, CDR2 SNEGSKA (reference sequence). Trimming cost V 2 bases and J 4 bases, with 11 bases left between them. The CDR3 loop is CSARPPLGYGYTF. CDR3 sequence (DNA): TGCAGTGCTAGACCGCCTCTTGGCTATGGCTACACCTTC.

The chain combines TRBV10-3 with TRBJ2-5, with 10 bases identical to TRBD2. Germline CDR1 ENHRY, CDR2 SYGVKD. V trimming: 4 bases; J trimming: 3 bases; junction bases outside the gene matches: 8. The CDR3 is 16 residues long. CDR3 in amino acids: CAISGSSGSSEETQYF. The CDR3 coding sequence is TGTGCCATCAGTGGGTCTAGCGGGAGTTCGGAAGAGACCCAGTACTTC.